These 18 T cell receptor beta chains originate from one sample sequenced in a study of T-cell reconstitution after alpha-beta-depleted transplantation in children. Preparation of the TCRbeta library used unique molecular identifiers. In TCRdb, the PCR reads were re-called with MiXCR into one record per CDR3 protein. The data hold approximately 500,000 distinct CDR3 sequences, with under 12% observed a single time. The input for sequencing was PBMCs, taken before TCRalphabeta/CD19-depleted stem cell transplant. These receptors all stem from a child aged 2 to 10 with inherited bone marrow failure, due to receive a stem cell transplant.

This clonotype was found many times. J is TRBJ2-7 and V is TRBV7-8, with D possibly TRBD1 on 6 matching bases. Trimming cost V 2 bases and J 6 bases, with 14 bases left between them. The CDR3 extends over 14 amino acids. CDR1 is SGHVS and CDR2 is FQNEAQ in the germline V gene. CDR3 loop: CASSLSVQGFEQYF. In DNA form, the CDR3 reads TGTGCCAGCAGCTTATCCGTACAGGGATTCGAGCAGTACTTC.

This clonotype was seen ten or more times. This chain joins TRBV21-1 and TRBJ2-1; the DNA was not used to check the table's D call, TRBD1. TRBV21-1 is marked as a pseudogene. The CDR3 spans 17 residues. The CDR3 DNA follows: TGTGCCAGCAGCACTTACATCCGGGACAGGGGCAACAATGAGCAGTTCTTC. It translates to CASSTYIRDRGNNEQFF.

The V and J genes are TRBV20-1 and TRBJ2-1, with 9 bases lining up with TRBD2. Per the germline V gene, CDR1 is DFQATT and CDR2 is SNEGSKA (reference sequence). Trimming removed 6 bases from V and 5 bases from J; junction bases left unmatched: 14. The CDR3 runs 16 residues. The CDR3 is CSADLAGDILNNEQFF. CDR3 DNA: TGCAGTGCGGATTTAGCGGGAGACATTTTAAACAATGAGCAGTTCTTC.

This clonotype was seen many times. The V and J genes are TRBV12-3 or TRBV12-4 and TRBJ2-1, with TRBD1 matching over 7 bases. After removal of 3 bases from V and 4 bases from J, the junction contained 6 bases not matched to a gene. This CDR3 is 15 amino acids long. The CDR3 sequence is CASSFSRGLYNEQFF. DNA for the CDR3: TGTGCCAGCAGTTTTTCGAGGGGGCTTTACAATGAGCAGTTCTTC.

This clonotype appeared many times. The chain employs TRBV20-1 and TRBJ2-1, with TRBD2 identical over 7 bases. CDR1 and CDR2 from the germline V gene are DFQATT and SNEGSKA (reference sequence). The CDR3 runs to 16 residues. V was pared by 8 bases and J by 1 base, with 14 bases of the junction left unmatched. The CDR3 region has the DNA TGCAGTCCCAGTACCCCACTAGCGTGGTCCTACAATGAGCAGTTCTTC. This gives the protein CSPSTPLAWSYNEQFF.

This clonotype was counted ten times or more. The rearrangement uses TRBV4-2 and TRBJ2-7; a weak D match, TRBD1 (5 bases). V dropped 0 bases and J dropped 3 bases, with 12 bases sitting between them. The CDR3 length is 15 residues. CDR1 is LGHNA, CDR2 YNFKEQ, per germline. The CDR3 loop is CASSQDGAGFYEQYF. CDR3 bases: TGTGCCAGCAGCCAAGATGGGGCAGGGTTCTACGAGCAGTACTTC.

The table lists this clonotype with many counts. V gene TRBV27 combines with J gene TRBJ1-6, with D perhaps TRBD1 (6 bases). The CDR3 consists of 16 residues. Germline V gene data show CDR1 as MNHEY and CDR2 as SMNVEV (reference sequence). V lost 4 bases and J 3 bases, leaving 13 bases between the germline ends. The CDR3 region is CASSSAGVIYNSPLHF. In DNA, the CDR3 is TGTGCCAGCAGTTCGGCAGGGGTAATCTATAATTCACCCCTCCACTTT.

This clonotype came up a few times. The DNA for the CDR3 is TGCAGCGTTGAAGATCCCAGCGGGAGGGTCAATGAGCAGTTCTTC. Encoded protein: CSVEDPSGRVNEQFF. The chain links TRBV29-1 to TRBJ2-1; 10 bases align to TRBD2. Germline CDR1 SQVTM, CDR2 ANQGSEA. V shed 0 bases and J 6 bases; nucleotides not matched to a gene: 5. The CDR3 totals 15 residues.

This clonotype was seen only a few times. The chain employs TRBV4-1 and TRBJ2-5; 7 bases agree with TRBD2. Trimming cost V 0 bases and J 2 bases; bases outside gene matches: 9. From germline, CDR1 is MGHRA and CDR2 YSYEKL. CDR3 length equals 17 residues. The CDR3: CASSQDPPLAEQETQYF. Here the CDR3 DNA reads TGCGCCAGCAGCCAAGACCCCCCGCTAGCGGAGCAAGAGACCCAGTACTTC.

The chain has TRBV30 and TRBJ1-1; D ambiguous. Trimming stripped 0 bases from V and 3 bases from J, with 11 bases between. CDR1 is GTSNPN and CDR2 is SVGIG in the germline V gene (reference sequence). The CDR3 sequence is 14 residues long. CDR3 residues: CAWSVLGSYTEAFF. The DNA of the CDR3 is TGTGCCTGGAGTGTACTTGGGTCGTACACTGAAGCTTTCTTT.

This clonotype was counted many times. This sequence joins TRBV29-1 and TRBJ2-3; D assignment may be TRBD1 or TRBD2 (5 bases each). V was pared by 3 bases and J by 7 bases, with 11 bases between. The CDR3 is 12 amino acids. CDR1 is SQVTM and CDR2 is ANQGSEA in the germline V gene. CDR3 protein: CSVEGRSNTQYF. The DNA of the CDR3 is TGCAGCGTTGAGGGACGATCGAATACGCAGTATTTT.

This clonotype came up many times. The chain combines TRBV14 with TRBJ2-1; 8 nucleotides align to TRBD1. V gave up 4 bases and J gave up 7 bases; unmatched junction bases: 12. This CDR3 has 16 amino acids. Germline CDR1 is SGHDN and CDR2 is FVKESK. The CDR3 spells CASSPSTGDGLNEQFF. CDR3 DNA: TGTGCCAGCAGCCCGTCGACAGGGGATGGTTTGAATGAGCAGTTCTTC.

This clonotype has a count of ten or more. The genes are TRBV4-3 and TRBJ2-2; D unresolved. Germline V lookup: CDR1 LGHNA, CDR2 YSLEER. The CDR3 is 14 amino acids. V was pared by 1 base and J by 6 bases, with 9 bases between. In DNA form, the CDR3 reads TGCGCCAGCAGCCAAGGGTCCACCTCCGGGGAGCTGTTTTTT. Translation gives CASSQGSTSGELFF.

CDR3 residues: CASISYRRRYEQYF. The CDR3 DNA follows: TGTGCCAGCATCTCCTACCGGAGGCGATACGAGCAGTACTTC. The J gene is TRBJ2-7, the V gene TRBV28, with D maybe TRBD2 (5 bases). The germline CDR1 and CDR2 sequences are MDHEN and SYDVKM. The CDR3 extends over 14 amino acids. Trimming pared 7 bases from V and 4 bases from J, leaving 17 bases between.

This clonotype was detected ten times or more. The CDR3 DNA is TGTGCCAGCAGTCCCTATGAGCTAGATACGCAGTATTTT. Its translation: CASSPYELDTQYF. The J gene is TRBJ2-3, the V gene TRBV27; no clear D gene. The CDR3 sequence is 13 residues long. Germline V gives CDR1 MNHEY, CDR2 SMNVEV (reference sequence). Trimming took off 5 bases at V and 5 bases at J, with 11 bases between the two ends.

V is TRBV30 and J is TRBJ2-7, with 10 bases aligning to TRBD2. This CDR3 comprises 15 residues. V dropped 3 bases and J dropped 1; count of bases not matched to a gene: 6. Germline CDR1 and CDR2: GTSNPN and SVGIG (reference sequence). In DNA form, the CDR3 reads TGTGCCTGGAGCCGTCGGACTAGCGGTTCCTACGAGCAGTACTTC. As protein: CAWSRRTSGSYEQYF.

Many counts were recorded for this clonotype. V is TRBV15 and J is TRBJ2-1; D is undetermined. The ends were cut back, 0 bases at V and 10 bases at J, with 7 bases in the middle. The length of the CDR3 is 12 residues. Germline CDR1 LNHNV, CDR2 YYDKDF (reference sequence). This chain's CDR3 is CATSRDRAEQFF. CDR3 coding DNA: TGTGCCACCAGCAGAGATCGGGCGGAGCAGTTCTTC.

This clonotype was seen repeatedly, ten times or more. The V call is TRBV9, the J call TRBJ2-7, with 10 bases matching TRBD1. The V segment lost 3 bases and the J segment 5 bases; nucleotides outside the gene matches: 11. The CDR3 runs 16 residues. Germline V lookup: CDR1 SGDLS, CDR2 YYNGEE. The CDR3 is CASSAPTGGRENEQYF. DNA of the CDR3: TGTGCCAGCAGCGCCCCGACAGGGGGCAGGGAGAACGAGCAGTACTTC.